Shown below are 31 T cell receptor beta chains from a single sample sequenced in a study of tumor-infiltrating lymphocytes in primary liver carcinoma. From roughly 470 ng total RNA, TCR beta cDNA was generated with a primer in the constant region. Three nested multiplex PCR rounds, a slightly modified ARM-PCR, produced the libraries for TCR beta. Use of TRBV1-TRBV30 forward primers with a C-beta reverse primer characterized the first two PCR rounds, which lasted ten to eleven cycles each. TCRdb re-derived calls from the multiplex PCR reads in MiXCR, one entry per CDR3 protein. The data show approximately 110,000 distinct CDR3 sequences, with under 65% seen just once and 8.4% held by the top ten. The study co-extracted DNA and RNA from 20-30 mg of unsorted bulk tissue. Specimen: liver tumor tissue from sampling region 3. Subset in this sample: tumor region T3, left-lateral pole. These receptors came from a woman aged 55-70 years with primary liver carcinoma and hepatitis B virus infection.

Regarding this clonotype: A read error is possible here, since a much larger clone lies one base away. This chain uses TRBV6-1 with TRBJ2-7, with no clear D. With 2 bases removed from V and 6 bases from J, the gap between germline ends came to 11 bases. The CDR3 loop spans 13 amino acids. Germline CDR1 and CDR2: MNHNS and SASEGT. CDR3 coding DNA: TGTGCCAGCAGTGAATGCGGAGTGGGCGAGCAGTACTTC. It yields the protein CASSECGVGEQYF.

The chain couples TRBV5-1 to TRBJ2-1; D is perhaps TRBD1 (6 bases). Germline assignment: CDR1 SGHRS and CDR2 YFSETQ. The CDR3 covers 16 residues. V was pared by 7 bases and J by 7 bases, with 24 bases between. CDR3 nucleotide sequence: TGCGCCAGCTCAGTCGGTTTCGAGCGAGGGGGTAATGAGCAGTTCTTC. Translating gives CASSVGFERGGNEQFF.

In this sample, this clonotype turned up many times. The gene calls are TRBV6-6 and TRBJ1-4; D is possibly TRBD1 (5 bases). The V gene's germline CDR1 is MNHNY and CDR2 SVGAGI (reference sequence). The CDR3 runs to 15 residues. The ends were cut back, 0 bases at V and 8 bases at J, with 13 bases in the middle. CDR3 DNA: TGTGCCAGCAGTTACTCGGGACTAAAAAGAGAAAAACTGTTTTTT. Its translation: CASSYSGLKREKLFF.

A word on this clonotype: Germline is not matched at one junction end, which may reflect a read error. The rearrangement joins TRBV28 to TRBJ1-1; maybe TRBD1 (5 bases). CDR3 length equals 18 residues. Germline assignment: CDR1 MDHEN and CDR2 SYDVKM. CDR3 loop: CTSSSTTAGRIMNTEAFF. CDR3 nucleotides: TGTACCAGCAGTTCCACCACGGCAGGGCGGATTATGAACACTGAAGCTTTCTTT.

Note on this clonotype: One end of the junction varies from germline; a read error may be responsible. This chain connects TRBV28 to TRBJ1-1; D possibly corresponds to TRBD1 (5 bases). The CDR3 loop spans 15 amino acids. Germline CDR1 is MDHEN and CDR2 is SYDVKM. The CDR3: CASWASLGQGTEASF. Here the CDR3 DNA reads TGTGCCAGCTGGGCGTCGCTCGGCCAGGGCACTGAAGCTTCCTTT.

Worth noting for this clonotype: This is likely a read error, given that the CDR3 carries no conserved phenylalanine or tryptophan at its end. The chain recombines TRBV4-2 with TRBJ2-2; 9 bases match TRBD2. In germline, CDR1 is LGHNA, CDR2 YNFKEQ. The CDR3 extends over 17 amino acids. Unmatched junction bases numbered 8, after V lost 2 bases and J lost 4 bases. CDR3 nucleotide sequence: TGTGCCAGCAGCCAACAACCGGGCGGGAGGGGCACCGGGGAGCTGTTTCTT. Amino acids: CASSQQPGGRGTGELFL.

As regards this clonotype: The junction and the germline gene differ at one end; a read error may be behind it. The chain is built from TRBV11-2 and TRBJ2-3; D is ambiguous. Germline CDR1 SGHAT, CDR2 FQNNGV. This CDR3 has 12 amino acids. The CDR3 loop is CASRNQKNTHYF. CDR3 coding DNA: TGTGCCAGCAGGAACCAAAAAAATACGCACTATTTT.

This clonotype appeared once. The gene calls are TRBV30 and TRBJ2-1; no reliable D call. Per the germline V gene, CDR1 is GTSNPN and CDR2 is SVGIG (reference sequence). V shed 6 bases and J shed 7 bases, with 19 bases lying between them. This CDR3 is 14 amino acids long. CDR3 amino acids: CACSRVGFYNEQFF. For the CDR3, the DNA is TGTGCCTGCAGTCGAGTGGGCTTTTATAATGAGCAGTTCTTC. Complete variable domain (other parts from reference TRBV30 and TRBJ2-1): SQTIHQWPATLVQPVGSPLSLECTVEGTSNPNLYWYRQAAGRGLQLLFYSVGIGQISSEVPQNLSASRPQDRQFILSSKKLLLSDSGFYLCACSRVGFYNEQFFGPGTRLTVL.

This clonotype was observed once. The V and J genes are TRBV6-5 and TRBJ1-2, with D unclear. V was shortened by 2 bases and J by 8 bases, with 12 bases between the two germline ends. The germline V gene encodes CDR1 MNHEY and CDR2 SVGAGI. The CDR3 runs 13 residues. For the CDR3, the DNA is TGTGCCAGCAGTTACGGGGAAGGCGACGGCTACACCTTC. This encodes CASSYGEGDGYTF.

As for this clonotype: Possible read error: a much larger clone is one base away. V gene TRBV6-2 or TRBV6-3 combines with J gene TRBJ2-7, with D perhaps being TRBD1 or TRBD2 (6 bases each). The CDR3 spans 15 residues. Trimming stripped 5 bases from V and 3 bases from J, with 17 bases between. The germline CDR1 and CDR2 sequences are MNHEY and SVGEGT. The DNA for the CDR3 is TGTGCCAGCAGTCTTAGGGGGGATACTTACTACGAGCAGTACTTC. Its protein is CASSLRGDTYYEQYF.

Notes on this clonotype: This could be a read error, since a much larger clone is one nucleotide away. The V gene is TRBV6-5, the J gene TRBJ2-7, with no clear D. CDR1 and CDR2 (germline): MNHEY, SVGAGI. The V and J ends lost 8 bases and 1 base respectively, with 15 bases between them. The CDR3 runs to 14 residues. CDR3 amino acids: CASGLGMGSYEQYF. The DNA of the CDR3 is TGTGCCAGCGGGCTGGGGATGGGGTCCTACGAGCAGTACTTC.

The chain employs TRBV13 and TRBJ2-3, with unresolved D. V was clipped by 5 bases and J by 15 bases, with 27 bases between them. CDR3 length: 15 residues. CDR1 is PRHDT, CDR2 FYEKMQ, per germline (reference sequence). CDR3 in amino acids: CASSPGPRSTDKHYF. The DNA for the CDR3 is TGTGCCAGCAGCCCCGGGCCTAGGAGCACAGATAAGCACTATTTT.

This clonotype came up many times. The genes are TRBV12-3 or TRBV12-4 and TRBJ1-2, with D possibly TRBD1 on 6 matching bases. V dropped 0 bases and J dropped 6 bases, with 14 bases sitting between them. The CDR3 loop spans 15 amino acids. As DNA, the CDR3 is TGTGCCAGCAGTTTAGCCTTCTCAGGGGTAGATGGCTACACCTTC. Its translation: CASSLAFSGVDGYTF.

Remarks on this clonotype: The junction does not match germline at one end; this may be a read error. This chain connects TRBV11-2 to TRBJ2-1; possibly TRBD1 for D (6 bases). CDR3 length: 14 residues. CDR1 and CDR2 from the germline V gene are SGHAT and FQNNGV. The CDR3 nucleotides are TGTGCCAACAGACAGGTTCGAAGGGGAACTGAGCAGCTCTTC. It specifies CANRQVRRGTEQLF.

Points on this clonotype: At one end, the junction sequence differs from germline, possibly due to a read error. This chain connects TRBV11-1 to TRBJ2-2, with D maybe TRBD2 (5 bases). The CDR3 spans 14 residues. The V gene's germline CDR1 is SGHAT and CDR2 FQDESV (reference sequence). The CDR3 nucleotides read TGTGCCAGCAGACCGAACCCTAACACCGGGGAACTGTTTTTT. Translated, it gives CASRPNPNTGELFF.

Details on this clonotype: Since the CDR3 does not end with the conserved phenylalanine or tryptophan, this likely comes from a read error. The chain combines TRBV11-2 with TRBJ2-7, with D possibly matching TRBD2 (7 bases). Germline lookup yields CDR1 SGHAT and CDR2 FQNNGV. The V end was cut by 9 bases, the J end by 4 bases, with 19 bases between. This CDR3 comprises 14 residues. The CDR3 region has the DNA TGTGCCAGAAGCCTGGGGGGGCCCTCTTACGAGCAGTACTTA. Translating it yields CARSLGGPSYEQYL.

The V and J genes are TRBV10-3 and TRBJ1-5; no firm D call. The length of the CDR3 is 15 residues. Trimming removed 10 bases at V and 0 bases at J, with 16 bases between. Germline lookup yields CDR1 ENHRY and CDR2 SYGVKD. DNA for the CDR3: TGTGCCACCCAGCCCCAGGACGCTAGCAATCAGCCCCAGCATTTT. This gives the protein CATQPQDASNQPQHF.

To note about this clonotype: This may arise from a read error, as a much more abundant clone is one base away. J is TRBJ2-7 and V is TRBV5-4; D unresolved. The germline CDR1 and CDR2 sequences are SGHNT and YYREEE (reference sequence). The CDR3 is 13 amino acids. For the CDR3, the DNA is TGTGCCAGCAGCTTGGACAGTGTCCACGAGCGGTACTTC. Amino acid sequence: CASSLDSVHERYF.

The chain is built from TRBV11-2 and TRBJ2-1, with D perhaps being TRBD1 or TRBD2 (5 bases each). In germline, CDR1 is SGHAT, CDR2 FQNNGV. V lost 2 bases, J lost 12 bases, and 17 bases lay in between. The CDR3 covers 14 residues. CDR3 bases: TGTGCCAGCAGCTTAAGTGGGACGTACGATGGGCAGTTCTTC. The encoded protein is CASSLSGTYDGQFF.

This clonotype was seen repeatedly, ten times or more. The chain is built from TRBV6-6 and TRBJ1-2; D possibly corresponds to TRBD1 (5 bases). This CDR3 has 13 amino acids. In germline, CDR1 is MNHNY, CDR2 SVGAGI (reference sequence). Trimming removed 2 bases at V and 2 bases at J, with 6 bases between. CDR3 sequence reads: CASSYEGNYGYTF. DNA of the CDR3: TGTGCCAGCAGTTACGAGGGGAACTATGGCTACACCTTC.

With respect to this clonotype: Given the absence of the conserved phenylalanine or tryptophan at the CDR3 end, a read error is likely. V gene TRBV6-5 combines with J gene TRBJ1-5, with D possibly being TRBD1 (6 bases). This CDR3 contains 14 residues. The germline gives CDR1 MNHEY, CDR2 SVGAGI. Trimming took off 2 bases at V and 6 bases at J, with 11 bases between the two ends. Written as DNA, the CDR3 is TGTGCCAGCAGTTACGTCGGGGGCCGTCAGCCCCAGCATGTT. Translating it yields CASSYVGGRQPQHV.

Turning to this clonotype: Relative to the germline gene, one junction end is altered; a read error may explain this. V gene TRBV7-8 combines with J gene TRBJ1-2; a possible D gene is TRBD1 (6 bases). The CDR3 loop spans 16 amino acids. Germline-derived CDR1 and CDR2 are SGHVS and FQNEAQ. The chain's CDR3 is CASSPLGGTGYYSYTF. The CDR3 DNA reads TGTGCCAGCAGCCCATTAGGAGGAACAGGGTACTATAGCTACACCTTC.

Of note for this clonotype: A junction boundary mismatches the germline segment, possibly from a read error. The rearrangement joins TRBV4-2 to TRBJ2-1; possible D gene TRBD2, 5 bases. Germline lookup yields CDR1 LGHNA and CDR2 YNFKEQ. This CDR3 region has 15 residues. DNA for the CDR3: TGTGCCAGCAGCCAAGGAGGGAGTCTGCTTAGTGAGCAGTTCTTT. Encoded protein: CASSQGGSLLSEQFF.

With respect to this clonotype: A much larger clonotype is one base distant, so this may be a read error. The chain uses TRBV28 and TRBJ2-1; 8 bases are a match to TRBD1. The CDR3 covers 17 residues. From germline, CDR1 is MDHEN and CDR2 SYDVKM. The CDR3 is CASSAPGGARIYNEEFF. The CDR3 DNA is TGTGCCAGCAGTGCACCAGGGGGCGCTCGTATCTACAATGAGGAGTTCTTC.

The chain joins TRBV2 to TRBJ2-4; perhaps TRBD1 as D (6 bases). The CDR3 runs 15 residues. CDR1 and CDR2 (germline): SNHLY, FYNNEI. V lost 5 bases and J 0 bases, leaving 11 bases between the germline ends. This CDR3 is CASSLQGLAKNIQYF. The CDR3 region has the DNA TGTGCCAGCAGTCTACAGGGTCTAGCCAAAAACATTCAGTACTTC.

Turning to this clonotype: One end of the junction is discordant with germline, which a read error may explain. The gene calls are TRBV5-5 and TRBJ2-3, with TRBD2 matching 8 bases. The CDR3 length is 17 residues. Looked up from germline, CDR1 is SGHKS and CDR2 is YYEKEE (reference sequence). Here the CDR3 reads CVSSLGLAGLGTDTQYF. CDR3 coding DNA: TGTGTCAGCAGCTTGGGGTTAGCGGGATTAGGGACAGATACGCAGTATTTT. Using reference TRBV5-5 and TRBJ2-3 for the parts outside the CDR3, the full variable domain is DAGVTQSPTHLIKTRGQQVTLRCSPISGHKSVSWYQQVLGQGPQFIFQYYEKEERGRGNFPDRFSARQFPNYSSELNVNALLLGDSALYLCVSSLGLAGLGTDTQYFGPGTRLTVL.

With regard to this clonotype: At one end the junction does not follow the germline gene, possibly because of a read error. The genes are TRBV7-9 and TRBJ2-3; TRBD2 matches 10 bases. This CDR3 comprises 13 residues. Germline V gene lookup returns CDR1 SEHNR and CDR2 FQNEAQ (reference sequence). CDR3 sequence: CASSLAGADMQYF. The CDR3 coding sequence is TGTGCCAGCAGCCTAGCGGGAGCAGATATGCAGTATTTT.

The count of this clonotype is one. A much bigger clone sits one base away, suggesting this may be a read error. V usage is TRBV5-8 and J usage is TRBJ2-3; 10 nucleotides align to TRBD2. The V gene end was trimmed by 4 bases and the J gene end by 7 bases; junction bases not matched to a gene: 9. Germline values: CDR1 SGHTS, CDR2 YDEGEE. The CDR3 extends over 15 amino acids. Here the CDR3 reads CASSRELAGSHTQYF. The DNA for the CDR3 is TGTGCCAGCAGCCGAGAACTAGCGGGGTCCCATACGCAGTATTTT.

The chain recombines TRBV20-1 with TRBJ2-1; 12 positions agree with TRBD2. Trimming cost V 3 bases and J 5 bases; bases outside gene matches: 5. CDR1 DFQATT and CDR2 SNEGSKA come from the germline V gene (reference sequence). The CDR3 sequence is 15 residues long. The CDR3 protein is CSARRLAGVNNEQFF. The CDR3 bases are TGCAGTGCTAGGAGACTAGCGGGAGTAAACAATGAGCAGTTCTTC.

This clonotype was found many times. This CDR3 is CASSSPTSGYF. In DNA, the CDR3 is TGTGCCAGCAGTTCTCCGACTAGCGGCTACTTC. The genes are TRBV28 and TRBJ2-7; 9 bases are shared with TRBD2. The germline V gene encodes CDR1 MDHEN and CDR2 SYDVKM. Losses at the gene ends were 4 bases for V and 13 bases for J; bases not matched to a gene: 5. The CDR3 runs to 11 residues.

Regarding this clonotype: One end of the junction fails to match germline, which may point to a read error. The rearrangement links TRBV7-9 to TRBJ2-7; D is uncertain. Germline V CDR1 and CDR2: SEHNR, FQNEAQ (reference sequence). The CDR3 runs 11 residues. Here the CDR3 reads CAISLENEQYF. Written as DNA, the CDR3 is TGTGCCATCAGCTTAGAGAACGAGCAGTACTTC.